This T cell receptor (beta chain) was obtained from a study of cytomegalovirus exposure and HLA in healthy donors (dated 2017 in TCRdb). With regard to the full study: The 700 or so repertoires of the first cohort and the roughly 120 validation repertoires were produced on the same platform, according to a later analysis. In addition to the first cohort of around 670 subjects, a separate validation cohort of approximately 120 different subjects was used. The study aimed to test whether cataloging public T cell receptors could reveal signatures of past pathogen exposure. High-throughput TCR immunosequencing, statistical association of individual TCRs with disease status, and machine learning were combined to predict cytomegalovirus infection status. Beyond this particular receptor, the publication reports: A later analysis had no HLA typing for the validation cohort, so co-occurrence there was scored across all 120 repertoires. In vitro tests confirmed that a few of the cytomegalovirus-associated TCR beta chains recognize cytomegalovirus antigens. In a later analysis, TCRs clustered in the first cohort were found to also tend to co-occur in the 110 or so validation repertoires, with 90% to 95% of cluster scores above 0. In the study, about 150 TCR beta chains were listed as associated with cytomegalovirus. Cytomegalovirus status was reported to be diagnosed by the classifier with high specificity and sensitivity in both the original and validation cohorts. While some public TCRs were present in many individuals, most TCR sequences turned up only very rarely across donors. The authors suggested that the approach could potentially be generalized to other disease states and immunological phenotypes.

Donors formed part of the validation cohort, which comprised 120 subjects and was distinct from the first cohort of over 500 subjects. Note on this clone: The antigen it recognizes is unknown. Base-call qualities are not available, and no considerably larger clone is one nucleotide away.

Library preparation used the immunoSEQ multiplex PCR assay. From the authors' description of their analysis: A statistical classification framework was developed to diagnose cytomegalovirus status using the catalog of TCR beta chain sequences. Drawn from immuneACCESS, this table holds only the in-frame rearrangements with V and J called that TCRdb kept. Clones are partly lost; checked studies trace under half to an unresolved V gene and leave the rest unexplained. V and J calls and clone size are those listed in that table; D and trimming were worked out from the DNA. The table for this sample lists 90,000 to 130,000 clones; around 95% of them were counted only once. Clones ranked in the top ten supply 0.67% of the sample. The receptor was derived from a woman in her late teens or twenties in good health and CMV-seronegative. Input material: PBMCs.

The CDR3 protein: CASSEGQGWEQYF. The nucleotides read TGTGCCAGCTCAGAGGGACAGGGATGGGAGCAGTACTTC. Recombination connected TRBV18 to TRBJ2-7; 9 of the junction bases match TRBD1. From the cysteine through the phenylalanine, the CDR3 covers 13 amino acids. Left in the record is the CDR3 DNA by itself, 39 bases read in frame from the first base. Germline trimming: 5 bases from V, 7 bases from J; junction bases outside gene matches: 6. CDR1 KGHSH and CDR2 LQKENI are derived from the germline V gene. Extended through the reference TRBV18 and TRBJ2-7 proteins, this CDR3 yields the full variable domain: NAGVMQNPRHLVRRRGQEARLRCSPMKGHSHVYWYRQLPEEGLKFMVYLQKENIIDESGMPKERFSAEFPKEGPSILRIQQVVRGDSAAYFCASSEGQGWEQYFGPGTRLTVT.